These 6 T cell receptor beta chains were all obtained from the same sample, sequenced in a study of blood T cells in healthy people across ages (dated by TCRdb to about 2015). Libraries came from 5' RACE. Sequencing took place on an Illumina HiSeq 2500. A second PCR of roughly 6 to 11 cycles was performed with a sample-barcoded 5' primer and a J-beta primer mix. TCRdb itself trimmed the public reads at Q25 with fastp, ran MiXCR and retained productive beta chains. Entries are consolidated by CDR3 protein sequence, retaining the most common genes and DNA. The sample has some 1 million distinct CDR3 sequences on record, over 35% of them singletons. The ten top clones hold approximately 17% of the sample. Source material: blood. All receptors derive from a woman in her sixties or seventies in good health.

The genes are TRBV28 and TRBJ2-7, with 9 bases lining up with TRBD2. The CDR3 runs to 14 residues. V shed 8 bases, J shed 3 bases, and the junction held 8 bases outside the gene matches. Germline loops: CDR1 MDHEN, CDR2 SYDVKM. The CDR3 DNA is TGTGCCAGCTCCGGTCTAGCGGGAATCTACGAGCAGTACTTC. Translated, it gives CASSGLAGIYEQYF.

The J gene is TRBJ2-1, the V gene TRBV5-1; 9 nucleotides agree with TRBD2. Germline trimming cut 0 bases from V and 0 bases from J; bases unmatched to any gene: 10. The germline CDR1 and CDR2 sequences are SGHRS and YFSETQ. This CDR3 is built from 19 residues. Here the CDR3 reads CASSLANLLAGPSYNEQFF. CDR3 in DNA: TGCGCCAGCAGCTTGGCGAATTTGCTAGCGGGGCCCTCCTACAATGAGCAGTTCTTC.

This clonotype was found once. The chain recombines TRBV20-1 with TRBJ2-3; no definite D call. The length of the CDR3 is 15 residues. Trimming shortened V by 3 bases and J by 2 bases, and 15 bases separated the two germline ends. Germline CDR1 and CDR2: DFQATT and SNEGSKA (reference sequence). The CDR3 DNA is TGCAGTGCTAGGGCGGCGGAACGACTCACAGATACGCAGTATTTT. Amino acids: CSARAAERLTDTQYF.

V gene TRBV20-1 combines with J gene TRBJ2-5; 10 bases align to TRBD2. Looked up from germline, CDR1 is DFQATT and CDR2 is SNEGSKA (reference sequence). CDR3 size: 15 residues. The ends lost 6 bases at V and 11 bases at J; junction bases unmatched: 18. The CDR3 loop is CSADPGTSVYNEQYF. CDR3 coding DNA: TGCAGTGCCGACCCCGGGACTAGCGTTTACAATGAGCAGTACTTC.

This sequence joins TRBV15 and TRBJ2-1; weak D call: TRBD2 (5 bases). V lost 1 base and J 5 bases, leaving 9 bases between the germline ends. The CDR3 is 14 residues long. CDR1 is LNHNV, CDR2 YYDKDF, per germline (reference sequence). CDR3 in amino acids: CATSRGTQHNEQFF. For the CDR3, the DNA is TGTGCCACCAGCAGAGGGACTCAACACAATGAGCAGTTCTTC.

The chain joins TRBV5-1 to TRBJ2-2; D unclear. V was shortened by 4 bases and J by 2 bases, with 9 bases between the two germline ends. Germline V gene data show CDR1 as SGHRS and CDR2 as YFSETQ. The CDR3 contains 14 residues. CDR3 DNA sequence: TGCGCCAGCAGCGAAGGCAGTAACACCGGGGAGCTGTTTTTT. Encoded protein: CASSEGSNTGELFF.